This T cell receptor beta chain derives from a study of shared clonotypes between healthy human individuals. Study observations and caveats: Rarefaction demonstrated incomplete sorted-subset sequencing despite large depth. Tissue TCR repertoires likely differ from these blood-only repertoires.

CD45RO-negative, CCR7-positively selected cells formed the naive CD8 fraction, excluding terminally differentiated effector memory CD45RA+ cells. Those who donated, Caucasian adults without exception, all lived in Nashville, Tennessee. A remark on this clone: The antigen is unknown.

This CDR3 has 15 residues. Germline CDR1 MDHEN, CDR2 SYDVKM. J lost 3 bases, V lost 4 bases, and 9 bases had no gene match. Here immunoSEQ multiplex PCR was the method, and the copy in TCRdb shows in-frame clones only, minus some. Altogether some 600,000 clones are present, around 96% being singletons, with the ten largest covering about 0.11%. V and J are TRBV28 and TRBJ2-7; 7 positions match TRBD1. Sequenced input: naive CD8+ T cells sorted from blood. This sequence originates from a woman younger than 45 in good health. The CDR3 sequence is CASSSLRQGVYEQYF. The CDR3 coding sequence is TGTGCCAGCAGTTCACTAAGACAGGGAGTCTACGAGCAGTACTTC. Full variable domain (outside the CDR3, taken from reference TRBV28 and TRBJ2-7): DVKVTQSSRYLVKRTGEKVFLECVQDMDHENMFWYRQDPGLGLRLIYFSYDVKMKEKGDIPEGYSVSREKKERFSLILESASTNQTSMYLCASSSLRQGVYEQYFGPGTRLTVT.